The T cell receptor (beta chain) described here comes from a study of T cell changes during pregnancy in multiple sclerosis. Germline V gene data show CDR1 as SQVTM and CDR2 as ANQGSEA. V shed 6 bases and J 5 bases; nucleotides not matched to a gene: 4. This CDR3 comprises 12 residues. Here immunoSEQ multiplex PCR was the method, and the copy in TCRdb shows in-frame clones only, minus some. Of about 130,000 clones in the sample, roughly 95% were seen once. V is TRBV29-1 and J is TRBJ1-5; 7 positions agree with TRBD1. Material: peripheral blood, obtained after pregnancy. This clonotype was obtained from a female donor with multiple sclerosis, enrolled in a pregnancy study. DNA for the CDR3: TGCAGCGTAGCAACAGGGGATCAGCCCCAGCATTTT. Translating it yields CSVATGDQPQHF.